This T cell receptor beta chain was found in a study of blood T cells in healthy people across ages. CDR3 length: 15 amino acids. Germline CDR1 reads MDHEN; CDR2 reads SYDVKM. A J-beta primer mix and a sample-barcoded 5' primer were used in a second PCR of about 7 to 11 cycles. TCRdb fed the 5' RACE reads into MiXCR, producing one record per CDR3 protein. The sample contains 780,000 or so distinct CDR3 sequences, about 56% of which appear only once. Material: blood. The chain joins TRBV28 to TRBJ2-5; TRBD1 agrees at 7 bases. Judging by the DNA end, TRBJ2-7 fits better; the J call may be wrong. This receptor was obtained from a man aged 35-49 years in good health. CDR3 region: CASSLPGTAPYEQYF. The CDR3 bases are TGTGCCAGCAGTTTACCCGGGACAGCGCCCTACGAGCAGTACTTC.